This T cell receptor beta chain was documented in a study of identical twins. In this sample, this clonotype turned up many times. TCRdb used MiXCR to reprocess the 5' RACE reads, holding one entry per CDR3 protein. The sample has a few hundred thousand distinct CDR3 sequences; about 12% are singletons. The ends lost 6 bases at V and 8 bases at J; junction bases unmatched: 5. Germline CDR1 is SNHLY and CDR2 is FYNNEI. The CDR3 spans 15 residues. These data also formed part of another study, on yellow fever vaccine responses in identical twins.

This rearrangement joins TRBV2 to TRBJ2-1; 15 bases match TRBD2. This TCR was sampled from a woman aged 18 to 35 in good health. Source material: memory (CD45RO+) T cells sorted from blood. DNA for the CDR3: TGTGCCAGCAGGACGGGACTAGCGGGAGGTGATGAGCAGTTCTTC. Translating it yields CASRTGLAGGDEQFF.